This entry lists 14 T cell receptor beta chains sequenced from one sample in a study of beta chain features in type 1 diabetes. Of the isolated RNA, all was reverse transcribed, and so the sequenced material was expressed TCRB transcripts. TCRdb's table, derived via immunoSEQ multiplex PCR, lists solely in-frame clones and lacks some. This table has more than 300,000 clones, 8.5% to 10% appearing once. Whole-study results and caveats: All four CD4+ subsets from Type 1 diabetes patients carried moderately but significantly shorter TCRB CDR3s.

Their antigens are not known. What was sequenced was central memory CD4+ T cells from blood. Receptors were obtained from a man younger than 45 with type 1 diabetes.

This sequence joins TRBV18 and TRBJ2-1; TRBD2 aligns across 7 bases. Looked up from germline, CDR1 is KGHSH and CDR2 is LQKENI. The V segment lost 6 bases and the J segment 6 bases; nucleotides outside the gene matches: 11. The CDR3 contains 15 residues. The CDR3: CASSVLPGGGNEQFF. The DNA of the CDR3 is TGTGCCAGCTCCGTCCTCCCGGGCGGGGGCAATGAGCAGTTCTTC.

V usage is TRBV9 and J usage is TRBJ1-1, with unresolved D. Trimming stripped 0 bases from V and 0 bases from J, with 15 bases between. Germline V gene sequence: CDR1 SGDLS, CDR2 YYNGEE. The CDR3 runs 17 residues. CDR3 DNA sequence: TGTGCCAGCAGCGTAGCGGCCGTTCCACCTATGAACACTGAAGCTTTCTTT. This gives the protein CASSVAAVPPMNTEAFF.

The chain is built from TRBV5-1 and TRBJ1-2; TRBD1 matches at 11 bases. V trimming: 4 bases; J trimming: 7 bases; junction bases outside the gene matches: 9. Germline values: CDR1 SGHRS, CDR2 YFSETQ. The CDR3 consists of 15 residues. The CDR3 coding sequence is TGCGCCAGCAGCCCCGGACAGGGGGCACCCTTTGGCTACACCTTC. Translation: CASSPGQGAPFGYTF. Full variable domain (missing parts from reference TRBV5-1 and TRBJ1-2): KAGVTQTPRYLIKTRGQQVTLSCSPISGHRSVSWYQQTPGQGLQFLFEYFSETQRNKGNFPGRFSGRQFSNSRSEMNVSTLELGDSALYLCASSPGQGAPFGYTFGSGTRLTVV.

CDR3 protein: CASSSGQTNEKLFF. The CDR3 DNA reads TGTGCCAGCAGTTCGGGACAGACTAATGAAAAACTGTTTTTT. The chain links TRBV6-5 to TRBJ1-4, with TRBD1 matching 7 bases. V lost 4 bases and J lost 2; bases outside the gene matches: 1. The V gene's germline CDR1 is MNHEY and CDR2 SVGAGI. The CDR3 is 14 residues long.

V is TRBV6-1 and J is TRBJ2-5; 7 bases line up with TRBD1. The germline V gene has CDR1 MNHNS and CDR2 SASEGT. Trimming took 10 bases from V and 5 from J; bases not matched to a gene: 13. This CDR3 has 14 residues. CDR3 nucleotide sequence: TGTGCCATCAGCCTACAGGGGCCGGAGGAGACCCAGTACTTC. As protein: CAISLQGPEETQYF.

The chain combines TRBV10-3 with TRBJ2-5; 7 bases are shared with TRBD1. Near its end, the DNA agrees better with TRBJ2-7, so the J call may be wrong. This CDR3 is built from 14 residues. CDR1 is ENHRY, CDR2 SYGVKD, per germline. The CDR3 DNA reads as TGTGCCATTCAATATCGACAGGGTCTTAACGAGCAGTACTTC. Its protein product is CAIQYRQGLNEQYF.

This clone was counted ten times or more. CDR3 sequence reads: CAIRAGNEDGYTF. The CDR3 DNA reads TGTGCCATCAGGGCCGGGAACGAAGATGGCTACACCTTC. This chain uses TRBV10-3 with TRBJ1-2, with D uncertain. Germline-derived CDR1 and CDR2 are ENHRY and SYGVKD. The CDR3 runs 13 residues. V was pared by 6 bases and J by 6 bases, with 14 bases between.

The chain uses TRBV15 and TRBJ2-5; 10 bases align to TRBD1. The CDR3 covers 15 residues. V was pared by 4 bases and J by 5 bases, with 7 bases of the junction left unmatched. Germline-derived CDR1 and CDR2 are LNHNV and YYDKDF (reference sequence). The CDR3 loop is CATSNRPGQGETQYF. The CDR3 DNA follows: TGTGCCACCAGCAATAGACCGGGACAGGGGGAGACCCAGTACTTC.

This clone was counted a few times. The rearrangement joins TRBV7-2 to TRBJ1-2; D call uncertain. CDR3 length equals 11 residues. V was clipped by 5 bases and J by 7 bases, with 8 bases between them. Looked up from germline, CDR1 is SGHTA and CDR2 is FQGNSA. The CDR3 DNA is TGTGCCAGCAGCGAACAAGTTGGCTACACCTTC. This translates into CASSEQVGYTF. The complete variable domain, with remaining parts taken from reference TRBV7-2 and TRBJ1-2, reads GAGVSQSPSNKVTEKGKDVELRCDPISGHTALYWYRQSLGQGLEFLIYFQGNSAPDKSGLPSDRFSAERTGGSVSTLTIQRTQQEDSAVYLCASSEQVGYTFGSGTRLTVV.

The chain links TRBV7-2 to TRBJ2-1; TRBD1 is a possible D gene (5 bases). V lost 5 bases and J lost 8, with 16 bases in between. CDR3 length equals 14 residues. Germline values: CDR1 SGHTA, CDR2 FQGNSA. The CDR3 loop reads CASSRERLGDEQFF. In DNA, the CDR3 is TGTGCCAGCAGCCGAGAACGTCTAGGGGATGAGCAGTTCTTC.

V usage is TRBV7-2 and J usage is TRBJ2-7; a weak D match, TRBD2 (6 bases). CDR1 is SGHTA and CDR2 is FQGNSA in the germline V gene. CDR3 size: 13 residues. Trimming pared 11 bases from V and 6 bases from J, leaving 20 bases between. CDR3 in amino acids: CAVGGPMDAEQYF. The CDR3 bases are TGTGCCGTGGGGGGTCCTATGGACGCCGAGCAGTACTTC. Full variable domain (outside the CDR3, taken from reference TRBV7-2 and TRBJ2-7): GAGVSQSPSNKVTEKGKDVELRCDPISGHTALYWYRQSLGQGLEFLIYFQGNSAPDKSGLPSDRFSAERTGGSVSTLTIQRTQQEDSAVYLCAVGGPMDAEQYFGPGTRLTVT.

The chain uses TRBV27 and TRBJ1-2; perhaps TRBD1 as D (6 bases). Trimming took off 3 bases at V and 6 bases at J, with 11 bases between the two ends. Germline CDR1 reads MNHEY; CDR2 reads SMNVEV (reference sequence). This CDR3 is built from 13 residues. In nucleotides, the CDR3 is TGTGCCAGCAGTTTTCGACAGGCAAATGGCTACACCTTC. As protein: CASSFRQANGYTF.

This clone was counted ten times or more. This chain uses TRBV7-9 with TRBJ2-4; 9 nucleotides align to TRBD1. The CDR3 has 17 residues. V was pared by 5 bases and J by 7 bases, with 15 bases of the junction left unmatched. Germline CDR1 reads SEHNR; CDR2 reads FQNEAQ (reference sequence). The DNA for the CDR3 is TGTGCCAGCAGCCCATCCTTCCGGACAGGGGTCTTTAACATTCAGTACTTC. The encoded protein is CASSPSFRTGVFNIQYF.

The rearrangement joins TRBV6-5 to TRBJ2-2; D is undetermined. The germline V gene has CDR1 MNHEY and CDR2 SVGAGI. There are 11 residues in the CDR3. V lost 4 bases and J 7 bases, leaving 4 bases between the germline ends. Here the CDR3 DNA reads TGTGCCAGCAGTTCCTACGGGGAGCTGTTTTTT. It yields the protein CASSSYGELFF.